The 21 T cell receptor beta chains in this list originate from one sample, sequenced in a study of beta chain features in type 1 diabetes. Every bit of the isolated RNA underwent reverse transcription, so sequencing read expressed TCRB transcripts. Sequenced by immunoSEQ multiplex PCR; TCRdb stores in-frame clones only, minus some. The sample has about 150,000 clones, about 9.8% seen once; the top ten hold over 2%. Input material: central memory CD4+ T cells from blood. The source of these receptors is a woman younger than 30 in good health.

This clone turned up a few times. This chain connects TRBV7-2 to TRBJ2-5; D not resolved. CDR1 SGHTA and CDR2 FQGNSA come from the germline V gene. The CDR3 loop spans 11 amino acids. V was pared by 3 bases and J by 4 bases, with 3 bases between. The CDR3 loop is CASSFSETQYF. In DNA, the CDR3 is TGTGCCAGCAGCTTCTCAGAGACCCAGTACTTC.

This clone was found a few times. The chain carries TRBV29-1 and TRBJ1-1; 9 nucleotides line up with TRBD1. CDR3 size: 12 residues. J lost 4 bases, V lost 7 bases, and 4 bases had no gene match. Germline V gene sequence: CDR1 SQVTM, CDR2 ANQGSEA. The CDR3 loop is CSAGQGGTEAFF. The CDR3 region has the DNA TGCAGCGCGGGACAGGGTGGCACTGAAGCTTTCTTT.

The chain is built from TRBV11-3 and TRBJ2-5, with 8 nucleotides matching TRBD2. The V and J ends lost 4 bases and 5 bases, in that order; junction bases with no gene match: 9. This CDR3 contains 15 residues. Germline CDR1 SGHNT, CDR2 YENEEA. In DNA, the CDR3 is TGTGCCAGCAGCTCAAACTTAGCGGGATTGGAGACCCAGTACTTC. This gives the protein CASSSNLAGLETQYF.

This clone was observed a handful of times. CDR3 bases: TGCAGCGTTGCTCGGGCCCAGAGGGCTGAAGCTTTCTTT. Residues: CSVARAQRAEAFF. The chain is built from TRBV29-1 and TRBJ1-1; D not resolved. Trimming took off 4 bases at V and 6 bases at J, with 15 bases between the two ends. Per germline, CDR1 SQVTM and CDR2 ANQGSEA. The CDR3 is 13 amino acids.

The chain is built from TRBV7-9 and TRBJ2-7; TRBD2 matches 7 bases. V gave up 0 bases and J gave up 4 bases; unmatched junction bases: 6. The CDR3 is 15 residues long. Germline CDR1 and CDR2: SEHNR and FQNEAQ (reference sequence). As DNA, the CDR3 is TGTGCCAGCAGCTTAGCGAGGGGACTACAGTACGAGCAGTACTTC. As protein: CASSLARGLQYEQYF.

Of note for this clone: A much larger clone lies one base from this, so it may be a read error. This sample also contains other DNA sequences that code for the same CDR3. J is TRBJ2-1 and V is TRBV5-1; the match to TRBD2 covers 8 bases. There are 14 residues in the CDR3. With 0 bases clipped from V and 7 bases from J, the junction kept 3 bases outside the gene matches. CDR1 is SGHRS, CDR2 YFSETQ, per germline. CDR3 DNA: TGCGCCAGCAGCTTGGTAATAGCGGGGAATGAGCAGTTCTTC. As protein: CASSLVIAGNEQFF.

The chain has TRBV4-1 and TRBJ1-2, with D tentatively TRBD1 (6 bases). The V end lost 1 base, the J end lost 8 bases, and 20 bases lay between the germline ends. This CDR3 comprises 16 residues. Germline loops: CDR1 MGHRA, CDR2 YSYEKL. Written as DNA, the CDR3 is TGCGCCAGCAGCCAAGCATCGGGTAACTGGGGGCGGGGCTACACCTTC. The encoded protein is CASSQASGNWGRGYTF.

V and J are TRBV5-8 and TRBJ1-5; D not certain. V lost 0 bases and J 4 bases, leaving 5 bases between the germline ends. The CDR3 contains 13 residues. Per germline, CDR1 SGHTS and CDR2 YDEGEE. In DNA form, the CDR3 reads TGTGCCAGCAGCTTGGTAATGAATCAGCCCCAGCATTTT. Its translation: CASSLVMNQPQHF.

The chain uses TRBV18 and TRBJ2-2; perhaps TRBD1 as D (5 bases). Between the trimmed V and J ends, which lost 3 bases and 0 bases, there was a span of 11 bases. The CDR3 consists of 16 residues. Per the germline V gene, CDR1 is KGHSH and CDR2 is LQKENI. The CDR3 nucleotides are TGTGCCAGCTCACCCCCAGGGTCTGCGAACACCGGGGAGCTGTTTTTT. Residues: CASSPPGSANTGELFF. Drawing the rest from reference TRBV18 and TRBJ2-2, the complete variable domain is NAGVMQNPRHLVRRRGQEARLRCSPMKGHSHVYWYRQLPEEGLKFMVYLQKENIIDESGMPKERFSAEFPKEGPSILRIQQVVRGDSAAYFCASSPPGSANTGELFFGEGSRLTVL.

V usage is TRBV15 and J usage is TRBJ1-2, with D maybe TRBD1 (5 bases). The germline CDR1 and CDR2 sequences are LNHNV and YYDKDF (reference sequence). The CDR3 has 13 residues. Trimming cost V 7 bases and J 4 bases, with 13 bases left between them. CDR3 sequence: CATTWQGGYGYTF. The CDR3 bases are TGTGCCACCACATGGCAGGGCGGCTATGGCTACACCTTC.

This clone was observed a few times. CDR3: CASSLPLRLAPYNEQFF. For the CDR3, the DNA is TGTGCCAGCAGCCTCCCGTTGAGGCTAGCGCCTTACAATGAGCAGTTCTTC. This sequence joins TRBV7-9 and TRBJ2-1, with TRBD2 as a possible D gene (6 bases). This CDR3 region has 17 residues. Trimming cost V 5 bases and J 4 bases, with 21 bases left between them. Germline CDR1 SEHNR, CDR2 FQNEAQ (reference sequence).

About this clone itself: Other DNA sequences in this specimen translate into the identical CDR3. V is TRBV30 and J is TRBJ2-7, with 12 bases that match TRBD2. The J segment lost 2 bases and the V segment lost 5 bases, leaving 1 base of the junction unmatched. The CDR3 consists of 13 residues. Germline V gives CDR1 GTSNPN, CDR2 SVGIG (reference sequence). The DNA of the CDR3 is TGTGCCTGGTCTAGCGGGAGGGCCTACGAGCAGTACTTC. Protein sequence: CAWSSGRAYEQYF.

The chain has TRBV2 and TRBJ1-2; 10 positions agree with TRBD1. There are 14 residues in the CDR3. Germline CDR1 is SNHLY and CDR2 is FYNNEI. V trimming: 5 bases; J trimming: 7 bases; junction bases outside the gene matches: 7. The CDR3 DNA reads as TGTGCCAGCAGTAGGGACAGGGGAGATGGTGGCTACACCTTC. This encodes CASSRDRGDGGYTF.

This clone was counted a few times. The V gene is TRBV29-1, the J gene TRBJ2-5, with D perhaps matching TRBD2 (6 bases). Germline loops: CDR1 SQVTM, CDR2 ANQGSEA. Deletions cut 5 bases from V and 6 bases from J, with 16 bases between. This CDR3 contains 13 residues. In DNA form, the CDR3 reads TGCAGCGTTTATCTGGCGGGGCTAAAGACCCAGTACTTC. It yields the protein CSVYLAGLKTQYF.

The table lists this clone with a few counts. The chain combines TRBV30 with TRBJ2-1; D is possibly TRBD2 (6 bases). The CDR3 has 15 amino acids. From germline, CDR1 is GTSNPN and CDR2 SVGIG (reference sequence). V was pared by 0 bases and J by 7 bases, with 16 bases between. Written as DNA, the CDR3 is TGTGCCTGGAGTGTGGTGGGGTACGGGAGAAATGAGCAGTTCTTC. Translating gives CAWSVVGYGRNEQFF.

The table lists this clone with a few counts. This chain joins TRBV4-1 and TRBJ2-1, with 8 bases that match TRBD2. V lost 8 bases, J lost 0 bases, and 3 bases stayed unmatched. This CDR3 is 14 amino acids long. CDR1 and CDR2 (germline): MGHRA, YSYEKL. The CDR3 loop reads CASGRGASYNEQFF. In DNA form, the CDR3 reads TGCGCCAGCGGGCGGGGGGCCTCCTACAATGAGCAGTTCTTC.

At least ten counts were recorded for this clone. The chain recombines TRBV14 with TRBJ2-5; D possibly corresponds to TRBD1 (6 bases). The CDR3 sequence is 14 residues long. Per germline, CDR1 SGHDN and CDR2 FVKESK. V was clipped by 8 bases and J by 2 bases, with 15 bases between them. As DNA, the CDR3 is TGTGCCAGCCGAAGTGGACAGCGGCAAGAGACCCAGTACTTC. It translates to CASRSGQRQETQYF.

The table lists this clone with a few counts. The junction differs from germline at one of its ends, possibly a read error. J is TRBJ2-1 and V is TRBV7-7; D is undetermined. The CDR3 loop spans 12 amino acids. Germline V gene data show CDR1 as SSHAT and CDR2 as FNYEAQ (reference sequence). CDR3 region: CASSFSGGEQFF. CDR3 DNA sequence: TGTGCTAGCAGCTTCTCGGGTGGTGAGCAGTTCTTC.

This clone has just a few counts. J is TRBJ2-3 and V is TRBV6-5; 12 bases line up with TRBD2. The V and J ends lost 9 bases and 5 bases, in that order; junction bases with no gene match: 3. The CDR3 has 13 residues. Germline loops: CDR1 MNHEY, CDR2 SVGAGI. CDR3 nucleotide sequence: TGTGCCAGTCGACTAGCGGGGGAAGATACGCAGTATTTT. Encoded protein: CASRLAGEDTQYF.

This chain links TRBV5-1 with TRBJ2-2; D perhaps matches TRBD1 (5 bases). Per the germline V gene, CDR1 is SGHRS and CDR2 is YFSETQ. Trimming cost V 5 bases and J 7 bases, with 12 bases left between them. The CDR3 has 13 amino acids. The CDR3 DNA follows: TGCGCCAGCAGAAACGGACAAAACGGGGAGCTGTTTTTT. Protein sequence: CASRNGQNGELFF.

This clone has just a few counts. V usage is TRBV2 and J usage is TRBJ2-3; TRBD1 is a possible D gene (6 bases). Germline V gene lookup returns CDR1 SNHLY and CDR2 FYNNEI. V was cut by 3 bases and J by 5 bases, with 12 bases left in between. This CDR3 is built from 14 residues. CDR3 amino acids: CASSDRGWGDTQYF. CDR3 nucleotide sequence: TGTGCCAGCAGTGACAGGGGTTGGGGAGATACGCAGTATTTT.